The next 20 T cell receptor beta chains were all read from a single sample in a study of T cell responses to AZD1222 COVID-19 vaccine. Clones were sequenced by immunoSEQ multiplex PCR, and TCRdb holds only the in-frame ones, with some missing. The sample yields roughly 100,000 clones, about 90% seen once. Sample: peripheral blood, taken on day 0 of AZD1222 vaccination. The source of these receptors is an adult in good health.

The CDR3 protein is CASSLNRGGGSYNEQFF. DNA of the CDR3: TGTGCCAGCAGCTTAAACCGGGGCGGCGGCTCCTACAATGAGCAGTTCTTC. The chain has TRBV7-8 and TRBJ2-1; D assignment may be TRBD1 or TRBD2 (5 bases each). Germline V lookup: CDR1 SGHVS, CDR2 FQNEAQ. CDR3 length equals 17 residues. V was shortened by 2 bases and J by 0 bases, with 14 bases between the two germline ends.

The gene calls are TRBV7-2 and TRBJ2-1; D remains ambiguous. V lost 6 bases and J 8 bases, leaving 8 bases between the germline ends. The CDR3 is 11 residues long. Germline V gene lookup returns CDR1 SGHTA and CDR2 FQGNSA. The CDR3: CASSPSDEQFF. CDR3 coding DNA: TGTGCCAGCAGTCCCTCAGATGAGCAGTTCTTC.

CDR3 amino acids: CASSVGLVGAEQYF. CDR3 in DNA: TGCGCCAGCAGCGTGGGACTAGTTGGGGCCGAGCAGTACTTC. This chain links TRBV5-1 with TRBJ2-7; 8 positions match TRBD2. V shed 4 bases, J shed 6 bases, and the junction held 9 bases outside the gene matches. CDR3 length: 14 residues. Germline lookup yields CDR1 SGHRS and CDR2 YFSETQ.

The chain links TRBV4-1 to TRBJ1-3, with D unclear. Trimming took off 0 bases at V and 0 bases at J, with 12 bases between the two ends. Per germline, CDR1 MGHRA and CDR2 YSYEKL. CDR3 size: 17 residues. The CDR3 coding sequence is TGCGCCAGCAGCCAAGAGGGTGCCACCTTCTCTGGAAACACCATATATTTT. Translated, it gives CASSQEGATFSGNTIYF.

V usage is TRBV19 and J usage is TRBJ2-3; 10 bases align to TRBD2. J was trimmed by 4 bases and V by 6 bases; bases with no gene match: 4. CDR3 length: 14 residues. Per germline, CDR1 LNHDA and CDR2 SQIVND (reference sequence). The CDR3 DNA reads as TGTGCCAGTAGGTTGCTAGCGGGAGCAGATACGCAGTATTTT. It codes for CASRLLAGADTQYF.

The rearrangement uses TRBV5-1 and TRBJ2-7; tentative D call: TRBD1 (8 bases). The ends were cut back, 4 bases at V and 7 bases at J, with 18 bases in the middle. The V gene's germline CDR1 is SGHRS and CDR2 YFSETQ. The CDR3 contains 14 residues. The CDR3 spells CASSPGTGGGEQYF. The CDR3 DNA reads TGCGCCAGCAGCCCCGGGACAGGCGGGGGAGAGCAGTACTTC.

The V and J genes are TRBV14 and TRBJ2-1; 8 bases are a match to TRBD1. V lost 6 bases to trimming and J lost 2 bases; unmatched junction nucleotides: 9. Germline V lookup: CDR1 SGHDN, CDR2 FVKESK. The CDR3 loop spans 16 amino acids. The CDR3: CASRPGGQVTYNEQFF. The CDR3 coding sequence is TGTGCCAGCAGACCCGGGGGACAGGTAACCTACAATGAGCAGTTCTTC.

CDR3 protein: CASSTTGHKRETQYF. The DNA for the CDR3 is TGTGCCAGCAGCACAACGGGACACAAGAGGGAGACCCAGTACTTC. The V and J genes are TRBV7-3 and TRBJ2-5; a weak D match, TRBD1 (6 bases). Germline lookup yields CDR1 SGHTA and CDR2 FQGTGA. The CDR3 totals 15 residues. The V end was cut by 5 bases, the J end by 5 bases, with 18 bases between.

The chain couples TRBV29-1 to TRBJ1-1, with D possibly matching TRBD1 (5 bases). Germline V CDR1 and CDR2: SQVTM, ANQGSEA. The CDR3 has 12 amino acids. V was shortened by 4 bases and J by 1 base, with 7 bases between the two germline ends. In nucleotides, the CDR3 is TGCAGCGTTGGGACACCGAACACTGAAGCTTTCTTT. Protein: CSVGTPNTEAFF.

The rearrangement links TRBV6-2 or TRBV6-3 to TRBJ2-7; 11 bases align to TRBD2. The trim removed 2 bases at V and 5 bases at J, leaving 5 bases unmatched. This CDR3 has 15 residues. Germline-derived CDR1 and CDR2 are MNHEY and SVGEGT. The chain's CDR3 is CASSYRSGRDDEQYF. The CDR3 nucleotides read TGTGCCAGCAGTTACCGTAGCGGGAGGGATGACGAGCAGTACTTC.

CDR3 sequence: CASSSAGGEDEEQFF. CDR3 sequence (DNA): TGTGCCAGCAGTTCCGCAGGGGGCGAAGACGAAGAGCAGTTCTTC. The chain combines TRBV28 with TRBJ2-1; 8 bases are a match to TRBD1. Germline CDR1 MDHEN, CDR2 SYDVKM. V trimming: 4 bases; J trimming: 10 bases; junction bases outside the gene matches: 12. This CDR3 spans 15 amino acids. Looking up the rest from reference TRBV28 and TRBJ2-1 gives the full variable domain: DVKVTQSSRYLVKRTGEKVFLECVQDMDHENMFWYRQDPGLGLRLIYFSYDVKMKEKGDIPEGYSVSREKKERFSLILESASTNQTSMYLCASSSAGGEDEEQFFGPGTRLTVL.

The chain links TRBV4-3 to TRBJ2-7; D might be TRBD2 (6 bases). Germline values: CDR1 LGHNA, CDR2 YSLEER. V gave up 0 bases and J gave up 2 bases, with 8 bases separating them. The CDR3 is 14 amino acids. In DNA, the CDR3 is TGCGCCAGCAGCCAAGAGGGGGGTCCCTACGAGCAGTACTTC. This gives the protein CASSQEGGPYEQYF.

For this clone: The junction and the germline gene differ at one end; a read error may be behind it. The V call is TRBV7-7, the J call TRBJ2-1; a possible D gene is TRBD1 (6 bases). The CDR3 consists of 16 residues. Germline CDR1 is SSHAT and CDR2 is FNYEAQ (reference sequence). As DNA, the CDR3 is TGTGCTAGCAGCGTCATACGGACAGTCTCCTACAATGAGCAGTTCTTC. This translates into CASSVIRTVSYNEQFF.

J is TRBJ1-1 and V is TRBV6-6, with D possibly TRBD1 on 5 matching bases. The CDR3 sequence is 14 residues long. With 0 bases removed from V and 10 bases from J, the gap between germline ends came to 15 bases. Germline lookup yields CDR1 MNHNY and CDR2 SVGAGI (reference sequence). The DNA of the CDR3 is TGTGCCAGCAGTTACTCGAAGCCCAGGGAGGTAGCTTTCTTT. It yields the protein CASSYSKPREVAFF.

This clone was found once. This chain joins TRBV7-3 and TRBJ2-1; TRBD1 matches at 7 bases. After removal of 5 bases from V and 5 bases from J, the junction contained 6 bases not matched to a gene. The CDR3 is 14 amino acids. In germline, CDR1 is SGHTA, CDR2 FQGTGA. The CDR3 loop reads CASSLYRGNNEQFF. Here the CDR3 DNA reads TGTGCCAGCAGCCTCTACAGGGGTAACAATGAGCAGTTCTTC.

V is TRBV5-4 and J is TRBJ2-7, with D perhaps matching TRBD1 (6 bases). Trimming took 0 bases from V and 7 from J, leaving 20 bases between them. The CDR3 consists of 16 residues. Germline V gene data show CDR1 as SGHNT and CDR2 as YYREEE (reference sequence). CDR3 loop: CASSLGKAQGTGEQYF. For the CDR3, the DNA is TGTGCCAGCAGCTTGGGTAAAGCGCAGGGGACGGGGGAGCAGTACTTC.

This chain uses TRBV9 with TRBJ2-2; D is ambiguous. Trimming shortened V by 0 bases and J by 2 bases, and 8 bases separated the two germline ends. CDR3 length: 15 residues. The V gene's germline CDR1 is SGDLS and CDR2 YYNGEE. The CDR3 coding sequence is TGTGCCAGCAGCGTAGGACCAGACAACACCGGGGAGCTGTTTTTT. This codes for CASSVGPDNTGELFF.

This clone was found once. The rearrangement uses TRBV11-2 and TRBJ2-7, with D unclear. The germline V and J ends were trimmed by 0 bases and 6 bases, with 6 bases remaining between them. The germline CDR1 and CDR2 sequences are SGHAT and FQNNGV. This CDR3 is 12 amino acids long. The CDR3 loop reads CASSLDQSEQYF. Written as DNA, the CDR3 is TGTGCCAGCAGCTTAGATCAGAGCGAGCAGTACTTC.

The rearrangement joins TRBV10-2 to TRBJ1-1; 7 nucleotides match TRBD1. Per the germline V gene, CDR1 is WSHSY and CDR2 is SAAADI. CDR3 length equals 15 residues. V shed 3 bases and J 3 bases; nucleotides not matched to a gene: 7. CDR3 coding DNA: TGCGCCAGCAGTGATAAAGGGGGCTGGGACACTGAAGCTTTCTTT. The encoded protein is CASSDKGGWDTEAFF.

CDR3 protein: CASRQGIYEQYF. CDR3 sequence (DNA): TGTGCCAGCAGACAGGGAATCTACGAGCAGTACTTC. This sequence joins TRBV6-1 and TRBJ2-7, with D perhaps TRBD1 (6 bases). Trimming shortened V by 6 bases and J by 3 bases, and 9 bases separated the two germline ends. Germline V gives CDR1 MNHNS, CDR2 SASEGT. The CDR3 covers 12 residues.